A single sample gave rise to the 13 T cell receptor beta chains below, sequenced in a study of read filtering for tumor transcriptome and immune sequencing (TCRdb year 2020). The sequencer was an Illumina HiSeq 4000. Starting from 400 to 450 ng RNA, TCR libraries were constructed with the Immunoverse kit using molecular barcoded adaptors that cover the alpha/delta and beta/gamma chains. TCRdb itself trimmed the public reads at Q25 with fastp, ran MiXCR and retained productive beta chains. Each entry is one CDR3 protein sequence, shown with its most common DNA and genes. Present in this sample are more than 100,000 distinct CDR3 sequences, less than 15% of which were seen just once. The ten top clones hold roughly 7.6% of the sample. Sequenced material: a population of CD138-negative cells sorted from bone marrow. The sample's cell subset or site label, in plain terms: bone marrow mononuclear cells depleted of CD138+ plasma/myeloma cells by negative magnetic selection. Receptor source: a donor aged 40 or over with multiple myeloma.

This clonotype has a count of ten or more. V and J are TRBV12-3 or TRBV12-4 and TRBJ1-1; D may be TRBD1 (5 bases). The CDR3 consists of 14 residues. V shed 5 bases and J shed 3 bases, with 13 bases lying between them. CDR3 residues: CASSTGGFDTEAFF. CDR3 nucleotides: TGTGCCAGCAGTACCGGGGGTTTTGACACTGAAGCTTTCTTT.

This clonotype was seen at least ten times. V is TRBV7-9 and J is TRBJ2-1, with D perhaps assigned TRBD1 or TRBD2 (5 bases each). The CDR3 extends over 13 amino acids. The germline CDR1 and CDR2 sequences are SEHNR and FQNEAQ (reference sequence). Deletions cut 10 bases from V and 6 bases from J, with 16 bases between. CDR3 protein: CATLQGTTNEQFF. The CDR3 DNA is TGTGCCACCCTCCAAGGGACCACCAATGAGCAGTTCTTC.

A note on this clonotype: Being one base from a much bigger clone, this may be a read error. The chain has TRBV10-3 and TRBJ1-2; D not resolved. Looked up from germline, CDR1 is ENHRY and CDR2 is SYGVKD. The CDR3 is made up of 12 amino acids. With 4 bases removed from V and 2 bases from J, the gap between germline ends came to 5 bases. CDR3 sequence (DNA): TGTGCCATCAGTGGATTGAACTATGGCTACACCTTC. It is translated as CAISGLNYGYTF.

This clonotype was recorded at least ten times. V is TRBV12-3 or TRBV12-4 and J is TRBJ1-1; unclear D gene. The CDR3 covers 14 residues. Trimming shortened V by 1 base and J by 0 bases, and 6 bases separated the two germline ends. The DNA for the CDR3 is TGTGCCAGCAGTTTAGTTGGGGTGAACACTGAAGCTTTCTTT. It specifies CASSLVGVNTEAFF.

As for this clonotype: The likely explanation is a read error, given a far larger clone one base away. This chain connects TRBV7-6 to TRBJ2-3; possibly TRBD2 for D (5 bases). This CDR3 has 15 residues. V dropped 8 bases and J dropped 0 bases, with 15 bases sitting between them. The V gene's germline CDR1 is SGHVS and CDR2 FNYEAQ. The CDR3 DNA reads as TGTGCCAGCGGCATAAACGGACTTAGCACAGATACGCAGTATTTT. The encoded protein is CASGINGLSTDTQYF.

This clonotype was seen repeatedly, ten times or more. The junction departs from germline at one end; a sequencing error may be responsible. The V and J genes are TRBV29-1 and TRBJ2-1; possible D gene TRBD1, 5 bases. Looked up from germline, CDR1 is SQVTM and CDR2 is ANQGSEA. The CDR3 consists of 13 residues. CDR3 in amino acids: CSVEDPYRPSYFF. Here the CDR3 DNA reads TGCAGCGTCGAAGACCCCTACAGGCCCTCCTACTTCTTC.

This clonotype was seen more than once but under ten times. In DNA form, the CDR3 reads TGCAGTGCCGCTTCCCACACTAGCGGGAGCTCCTACGAGCAGTACTTC. Protein sequence: CSAASHTSGSSYEQYF. The chain has TRBV20-1 and TRBJ2-7; TRBD2 matches at 11 bases. Germline V lookup: CDR1 DFQATT, CDR2 SNEGSKA (reference sequence). V gave up 6 bases and J gave up 0 bases; unmatched junction bases: 10. The CDR3 sequence is 16 residues long.

This clonotype was picked up many times. V is TRBV20-1 and J is TRBJ2-7, with TRBD2 identical over 8 bases. V shed 0 bases and J 2 bases; nucleotides not matched to a gene: 6. The CDR3 length is 15 residues. The germline gives CDR1 DFQATT, CDR2 SNEGSKA (reference sequence). CDR3 sequence reads: CSARELGTRPYEQYF. The CDR3 coding sequence is TGCAGTGCTAGAGAACTGGGGACTAGGCCCTACGAGCAGTACTTC.

This clonotype was counted a few times. The J gene is TRBJ1-3, the V gene TRBV9; 7 nucleotides match TRBD1. Germline-derived CDR1 and CDR2 are SGDLS and YYNGEE. The CDR3 extends over 18 amino acids. V dropped 4 bases and J dropped 1; count of bases not matched to a gene: 14. CDR3 in amino acids: CASSLSGTAGSSGNTIYF. The DNA for the CDR3 is TGTGCCAGCAGCCTCTCCGGGACAGCGGGTTCATCTGGAAACACCATATATTTT.

The table lists this clonotype with a count of one. The chain uses TRBV7-2 and TRBJ2-7; 9 nucleotides align to TRBD1. Germline V gene data show CDR1 as SGHTA and CDR2 as FQGNSA. After removal of 5 bases from V and 5 bases from J, the junction contained 10 bases not matched to a gene. The CDR3 runs to 15 residues. This CDR3 reads CASSPPGTGWNEQYF. DNA for the CDR3: TGTGCCAGCAGCCCCCCCGGGACAGGGTGGAACGAGCAGTACTTC.

This clonotype was picked up many times. The rearrangement uses TRBV6-5 and TRBJ2-1, with a possible D match to TRBD2 (5 bases). Trimming took off 4 bases at V and 5 bases at J, with 15 bases between the two ends. The CDR3 has 15 amino acids. Germline values: CDR1 MNHEY, CDR2 SVGAGI. CDR3: CASSLGSGTHNEQFF. DNA for the CDR3: TGTGCCAGCAGTTTGGGCAGCGGAACACACAATGAGCAGTTCTTC.

This clonotype was seen repeatedly, ten times or more. The CDR3 DNA sequence: TGTGCCAGCAGCTTCCAGGGGGGTCTAAACACTGAAGCTTTCTTT. Residues: CASSFQGGLNTEAFF. The chain couples TRBV7-9 to TRBJ1-1; 7 positions match TRBD1. The CDR3 is made up of 15 amino acids. J was trimmed by 2 bases and V by 3 bases; bases with no gene match: 6. CDR1 SEHNR and CDR2 FQNEAQ come from the germline V gene (reference sequence).

This clonotype was recorded at least ten times. The chain carries TRBV10-3 and TRBJ1-5; TRBD1 is a possible D gene (5 bases). The germline V and J ends were trimmed by 0 bases and 8 bases, with 14 bases remaining between them. The CDR3 has 15 residues. The germline gives CDR1 ENHRY, CDR2 SYGVKD. CDR3 coding DNA: TGTGCCATCAGTGAGTCGTCCGACCGGGGGGAGCCCCAGCATTTT. This translates into CAISESSDRGEPQHF.